The T cell receptor beta chain described here comes from a study of blood T cell repertoires in COVID-19. Membership in each cohort depended on participant-reported clinical history. The ends were cut back, 5 bases at V and 5 bases at J, with 12 bases in the middle. The V gene's germline CDR1 is MGHDK and CDR2 SYGVNS. The CDR3 length is 13 residues. Original methodology: Amplification with reference gene primers provided the estimates of nucleated cell counts. Profiling relied on immunoSEQ multiplex PCR, and the TCRdb table lists in-frame clones only, not all of them. V and J calls and clone size follow that table, whereas D and trimming were derived from the DNA. The data hold approximately 290,000 clones, with 70% to 90% observed a single time.

This TCR came from a woman aged 25-40 years who had recovered from COVID-19. The sequenced sample was PBMCs or T cells enriched from blood (not recorded which). The V call is TRBV25-1, the J call TRBJ2-5, with D perhaps matching TRBD1 (6 bases). This chain's CDR3 is CASSSGASETQYF. The CDR3, as DNA: TGTGCCAGCAGTTCAGGGGCCTCTGAGACCCAGTACTTC.